The sequence of this T cell receptor beta chain was determined in a study of long-term antiretroviral therapy in people with HIV. The libraries were made with immunoSEQ v3.0 at survey level. This table comes from immunoSEQ multiplex PCR, and its TCRdb copy is limited to in-frame clones, with some not included. This table has about 17,000 clones, around 74% appearing once. CDR1 SGHNT and CDR2 YYREEE come from the germline V gene (reference sequence). V lost 5 bases and J lost 4, with 6 bases in between. This CDR3 comprises 11 residues. This clonotype originated in a man aged 25-45 years with HIV. The V and J genes are TRBV5-4 and TRBJ1-2; the D is unclear. The material was unsorted PBMCs, obtained at the start of antiretroviral therapy. In DNA form, the CDR3 reads TGTGCCAGCAGTAGGACCTATGGCTACACCTTC. Its protein is CASSRTYGYTF. The full variable domain, in which reference TRBV5-4 and TRBJ1-2 provide the parts outside the CDR3, is ETGVTQSPTHLIKTRGQQVTLRCSSQSGHNTVSWYQQALGQGPQFIFQYYREEENGRGNFPPRFSGLQFPNYSSELNVNALELDDSALYLCASSRTYGYTFGSGTRLTVV.